The 2 T cell receptor beta chains in this list originate from one sample, sequenced in a study of T cell repertoires in cytomegalovirus infection (dated by TCRdb to the late 2010s). For sequencing, an Illumina HiSeq 1500 was employed. In TCRdb, the public reads were trimmed at Q25 with fastp and aligned with MiXCR, with productive beta chains retained. Rows matching on CDR3 protein sequence are summarized as one entry with the most common DNA and genes. The sample table contains 120,000 to 150,000 distinct CDR3 sequences; only one count was recorded for about 6.3% of them. The top ten clones comprise about a sixth of the sample. Input material: PBMCs. The receptors stem from a human donor in good health (CMV status not recorded). Some clones in this sample may be carry-over from other donors' samples.

In its sample, this clonotype was seen many times. The rearrangement joins TRBV7-2 to TRBJ1-2, with D tentatively TRBD1 (5 bases). Trimming cost V 2 bases and J 8 bases, with 12 bases left between them. CDR1 SGHTA and CDR2 FQGNSA come from the germline V gene. The CDR3 runs to 13 residues. CDR3 coding DNA: TGTGCCAGCAGCTTATTCGGGGGTGAGGGCTACACCTTC. It codes for CASSLFGGEGYTF.

This clonotype was detected ten times or more. The chain links TRBV20-1 to TRBJ1-6; TRBD1 matches 9 bases. Germline V gene lookup returns CDR1 DFQATT and CDR2 SNEGSKA (reference sequence). The CDR3 length is 16 residues. Losses at the gene ends were 0 bases for V and 5 bases for J; bases not matched to a gene: 5. CDR3 nucleotides: TGCAGTGCTAGAGAGGAAGGACAGGGGAATAATTCACCCCTCCACTTT. Protein sequence: CSAREEGQGNNSPLHF.